A selection of T cell receptor beta chains follows, all from one sample in a study of shared clonotypes between healthy human individuals. The method was immunoSEQ multiplex PCR; TCRdb's version includes in-frame clones alone and lacks a portion of them. The table lists roughly 490,000 clones, around 80% of them singletons. Material for sequencing was PBMCs. These receptors originate from a woman in her 40s in good health. Some clones in this sample may be carry-over from other donors' samples. CDR3s leave out the opening cysteine and the closing phenylalanine or tryptophan. Each record gives: D gene, V gene, CDR3 protein. A D gene is named only where the DNA matches it firmly.

d_call: -; v_call: TRBV30; cdr3_aa: AWSVLGTEAF
d_call: -; v_call: TRBV7-6; cdr3_aa: ASSLPQLGRFRNTEAF
d_call: TRBD2; v_call: TRBV28; cdr3_aa: ASSLLASGEQF
d_call: TRBD1; v_call: TRBV5-4; cdr3_aa: ASSSGQGAGYGYT
d_call: -; v_call: TRBV30; cdr3_aa: AWGVQSEKLF
d_call: TRBD2; v_call: TRBV4-2; cdr3_aa: ASSQPQSVLAGEIASYEQY
d_call: TRBD1; v_call: TRBV6-5; cdr3_aa: ASSWTGGAYEQY
d_call: -; v_call: TRBV15; cdr3_aa: ATSREDGYEQY
d_call: -; v_call: TRBV2; cdr3_aa: ASSDGGANEKLF
d_call: -; v_call: TRBV5-6; cdr3_aa: ASSFRGRIYGYT
d_call: -; v_call: TRBV7-9; cdr3_aa: ASSLGTAEAF
d_call: -; v_call: TRBV5-4; cdr3_aa: ASSLELNTGELF
d_call: -; v_call: TRBV28; cdr3_aa: ASSFIGDRNTIY
d_call: TRBD2; v_call: TRBV4-3; cdr3_aa: ASSQDSGGTGKQY
d_call: TRBD2; v_call: TRBV15; cdr3_aa: ATSRGFSASGGGELF
d_call: -; v_call: TRBV25-1; cdr3_aa: ASSERGSYNEQF
d_call: TRBD1; v_call: TRBV10-3; cdr3_aa: AISSRTGTGTNYGYT
d_call: TRBD1; v_call: TRBV2; cdr3_aa: ASSQIGTASGNTIY
d_call: TRBD1; v_call: TRBV2; cdr3_aa: ASSGQGGEKLF
d_call: TRBD1; v_call: TRBV19; cdr3_aa: ASTWTGTGANVLT
d_call: -; v_call: TRBV7-8; cdr3_aa: ATRRGRESGEQY
d_call: TRBD1; v_call: TRBV5-1; cdr3_aa: ASSRGQVDEAF
d_call: -; v_call: TRBV19; cdr3_aa: ASSLAGWATGYGYT
d_call: TRBD1; v_call: TRBV6-1; cdr3_aa: ASIPGTGANEQY
d_call: TRBD2; v_call: TRBV19; cdr3_aa: ASKREGRDTQY
d_call: -; v_call: TRBV2; cdr3_aa: ASSDGGGEQF
d_call: TRBD2; v_call: TRBV2; cdr3_aa: ASKTSGTNTGELF
d_call: -; v_call: TRBV6-1; cdr3_aa: ASGGRVDEKLF
d_call: -; v_call: TRBV18; cdr3_aa: ASSRDTLNYGYT
d_call: TRBD1; v_call: TRBV28; cdr3_aa: ASQGGPNEQY
d_call: -; v_call: TRBV27; cdr3_aa: ASSLSSTDTQY
d_call: -; v_call: TRBV27; cdr3_aa: ASSLAGGVGRDYEQY
d_call: -; v_call: TRBV28; cdr3_aa: ASSASSGRPLSGNTIY
d_call: -; v_call: TRBV5-8; cdr3_aa: ASSSTHFGHYSNQPQH
d_call: -; v_call: TRBV7-9; cdr3_aa: ASSFEGGTEAF
d_call: TRBD1; v_call: TRBV6-5; cdr3_aa: ASRLTGANTGELF
d_call: -; v_call: TRBV2; cdr3_aa: AGREDRPGEQF
d_call: -; v_call: TRBV28; cdr3_aa: ASTSGTLVDQPQH
d_call: TRBD2; v_call: TRBV5-6; cdr3_aa: ASSLDGLAVSTDTQY
d_call: TRBD2; v_call: TRBV5-4; cdr3_aa: ASSSPSGRASDTQY
d_call: -; v_call: TRBV6-1; cdr3_aa: ASIPDRSQETQY
d_call: TRBD2; v_call: TRBV15; cdr3_aa: ATSRDPGLAEYEQY